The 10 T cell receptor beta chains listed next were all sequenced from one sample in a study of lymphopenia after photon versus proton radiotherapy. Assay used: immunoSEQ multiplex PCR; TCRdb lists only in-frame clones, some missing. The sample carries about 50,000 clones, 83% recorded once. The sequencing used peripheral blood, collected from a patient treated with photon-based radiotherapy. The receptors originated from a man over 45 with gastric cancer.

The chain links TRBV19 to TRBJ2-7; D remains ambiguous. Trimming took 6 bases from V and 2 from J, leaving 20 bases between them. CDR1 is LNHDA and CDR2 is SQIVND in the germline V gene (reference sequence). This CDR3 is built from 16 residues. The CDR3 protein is CASSSPGRVQTYEQYF. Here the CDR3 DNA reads TGTGCCAGTAGCAGCCCTGGGCGCGTTCAAACCTACGAGCAGTACTTC.

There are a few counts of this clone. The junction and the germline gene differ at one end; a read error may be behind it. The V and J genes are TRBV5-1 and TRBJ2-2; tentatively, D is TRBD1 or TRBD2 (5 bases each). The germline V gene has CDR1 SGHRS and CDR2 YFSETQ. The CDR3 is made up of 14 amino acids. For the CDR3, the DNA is TGCGCCAGCAGTTTGGGAAGGGGAGACGGGGAGCTGTTTTTT. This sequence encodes CASSLGRGDGELFF.

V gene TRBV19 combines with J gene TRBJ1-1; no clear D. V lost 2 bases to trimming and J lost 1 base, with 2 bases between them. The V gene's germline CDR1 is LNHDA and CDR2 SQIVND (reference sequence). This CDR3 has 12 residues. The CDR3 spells CASSIQNTEAFF. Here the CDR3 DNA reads TGTGCCAGTAGTATACAGAACACTGAAGCTTTCTTT.

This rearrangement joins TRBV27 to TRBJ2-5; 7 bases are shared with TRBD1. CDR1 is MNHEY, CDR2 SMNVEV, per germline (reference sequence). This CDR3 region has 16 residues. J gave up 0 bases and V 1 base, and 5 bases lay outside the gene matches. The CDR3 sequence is CASSLLYGQDQETQYF. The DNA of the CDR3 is TGTGCCAGCAGTTTATTATACGGACAGGACCAAGAGACCCAGTACTTC.

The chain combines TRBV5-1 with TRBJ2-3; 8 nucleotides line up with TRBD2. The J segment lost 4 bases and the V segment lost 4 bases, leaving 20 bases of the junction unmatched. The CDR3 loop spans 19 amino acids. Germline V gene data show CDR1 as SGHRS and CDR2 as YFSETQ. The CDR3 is CASSLFTTGLAKASDTQYF. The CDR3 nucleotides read TGCGCCAGCAGCCTCTTCACAACCGGACTAGCCAAGGCCTCAGATACGCAGTATTTT.

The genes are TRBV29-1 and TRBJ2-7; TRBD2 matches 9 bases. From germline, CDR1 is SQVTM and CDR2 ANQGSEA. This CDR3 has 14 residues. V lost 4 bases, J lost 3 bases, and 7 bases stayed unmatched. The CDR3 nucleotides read TGCAGCGTTGTCCCCGGGACTAGCAGCTACGAGCAGTACTTC. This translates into CSVVPGTSSYEQYF.

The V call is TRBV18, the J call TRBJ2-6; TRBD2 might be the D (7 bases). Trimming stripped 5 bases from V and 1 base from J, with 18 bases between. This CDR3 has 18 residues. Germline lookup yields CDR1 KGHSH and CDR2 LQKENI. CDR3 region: CASSTPWGGPSGANVLTF. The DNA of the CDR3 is TGTGCCAGCTCAACCCCATGGGGGGGGCCTTCTGGGGCCAACGTCCTGACTTTC.

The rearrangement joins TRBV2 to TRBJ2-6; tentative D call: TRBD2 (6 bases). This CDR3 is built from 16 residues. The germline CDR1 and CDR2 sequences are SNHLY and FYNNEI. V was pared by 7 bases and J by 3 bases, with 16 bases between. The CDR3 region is CASIRIGGHGANVLTF. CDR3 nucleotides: TGTGCCAGCATTCGGATCGGAGGGCATGGGGCCAACGTCCTGACTTTC. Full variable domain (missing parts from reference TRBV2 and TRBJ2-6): EPEVTQTPSHQVTQMGQEVILRCVPISNHLYFYWYRQILGQKVEFLVSFYNNEISEKSEIFDDQFSVERPDGSNFTLKIRSTKLEDSAMYFCASIRIGGHGANVLTFGAGSRLTVL.

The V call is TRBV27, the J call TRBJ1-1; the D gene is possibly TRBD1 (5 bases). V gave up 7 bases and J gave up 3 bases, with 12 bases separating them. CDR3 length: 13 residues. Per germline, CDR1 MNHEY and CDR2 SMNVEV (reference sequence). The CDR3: CASISLGDTEAFF. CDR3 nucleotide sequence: TGTGCCAGCATTTCCCTGGGGGACACTGAAGCTTTCTTT.

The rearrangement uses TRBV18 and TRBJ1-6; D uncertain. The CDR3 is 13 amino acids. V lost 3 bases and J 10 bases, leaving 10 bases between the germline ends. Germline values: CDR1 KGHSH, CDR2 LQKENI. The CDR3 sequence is CASSPETRSPLHF. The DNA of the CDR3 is TGTGCCAGCTCACCTGAGACGAGGTCACCCCTCCACTTT.